The rows below give T cell receptor beta chains drawn from one sample of a study of blood T cell repertoires in COVID-19. The repertoire was sequenced with immunoSEQ multiplex PCR; TCRdb's copy has only in-frame clones and lacks some. The table lists about 300,000 clones, approximately 92% of them singletons. The specimen sequenced was PBMCs or T cells enriched from blood (not recorded which). The receptors derive from a woman aged 25 to 39 who had recovered from COVID-19. Each CDR3 is given with its conserved first and last residue. The D gene is left open where the match is weak. The size of a clone is reported for some rows only, either as once, few or many, or as a class for expanded clones.

d_call	v_call	clone_size	j_call	cdr3_length	cdr3_aa	cdr3_nt
TRBD2	TRBV7-2	NA	TRBJ2-1	17	CASSLPRGSGRANEQFF	TGTGCCAGCAGCTTGCCCCGGGGTAGCGGGAGGGCCAATGAGCAGTTCTTC
NA	TRBV24-1	NA	TRBJ2-7	13	CATSDLPDSEQYF	TGTGCCACCAGTGATTTGCCGGACTCCGAGCAGTACTTC
TRBD1	TRBV3-1/TRBV3-2	NA	TRBJ1-1	11	CASSLGTGAFF	TGTGCCAGCAGCCTTGGGACAGGGGCTTTCTTT
NA	TRBV7-8	NA	TRBJ1-1	13	CASSWAGNTEAFF	TGTGCCAGCAGCTGGGCGGGGAACACTGAAGCTTTCTTT
NA	TRBV2	NA	TRBJ1-5	14	CASSEQTVNQPQHF	TGTGCCAGCAGTGAACAGACAGTAAATCAGCCCCAGCATTTT
NA	TRBV4-1	NA	TRBJ2-7	16	CASSHHPRDNSYEQYF	TGCGCCAGCAGCCACCACCCCCGGGACAACTCCTACGAGCAGTACTTC
TRBD1	TRBV28	NA	TRBJ1-5	14	CASSLEGARQPQHF	TGTGCCAGCAGTTTAGAGGGGGCGAGGCAGCCCCAGCATTTT
NA	TRBV2	NA	TRBJ2-3	19	CASSEGDPAKRAFRDTQYF	TGTGCCAGCAGTGAAGGTGATCCGGCAAAGAGGGCGTTCCGAGATACGCAGTATTTT
NA	TRBV29-1	NA	TRBJ1-2	12	CSALKQDGGYTF	TGCAGCGCCCTGAAGCAGGATGGGGGCTACACCTTC
TRBD1	TRBV14	NA	TRBJ2-7	13	CASSGQGSYEQYF	TGTGCCAGCAGCGGACAGGGGTCCTACGAGCAGTACTTC
TRBD1	TRBV9	NA	TRBJ1-5	15	CASSPGTGLHQPQHF	TGTGCCAGCAGCCCCGGGACAGGGTTACATCAGCCCCAGCATTTT
NA	TRBV6-2/TRBV6-3	NA	TRBJ1-2	14	CASSYLDKDSPDTF	TGTGCCAGCAGTTACCTCGACAAGGACAGCCCGGACACCTTC
TRBD2	TRBV6-5	NA	TRBJ2-7	15	CASSYFPSGAYEQYF	TGTGCCAGCAGTTACTTTCCCAGCGGGGCTTACGAGCAGTACTTC
NA	TRBV5-1	NA	TRBJ2-1	15	CASSVSGPAYNEQFF	TGCGCCAGCTCCGTGAGCGGCCCCGCCTACAATGAGCAGTTCTTC
TRBD1	TRBV19	NA	TRBJ1-5	15	CASSAQGVSNQPQHF	TGTGCCAGTAGTGCCCAGGGGGTGAGCAATCAGCCCCAGCATTTT
NA	TRBV24-1	NA	TRBJ2-7	13	CATRQGSSYEQYF	TGTGCCACCAGGCAGGGAAGCTCCTACGAGCAGTACTTC
TRBD2	TRBV4-3	NA	TRBJ2-3	16	CASSQEAGFQTDTQYF	TGCGCCAGCAGCCAAGAAGCGGGGTTTCAAACAGATACGCAGTATTTT
NA	TRBV9	NA	TRBJ2-2	15	CASSPLGLNTGELFF	TGTGCCAGCAGCCCCCTTGGGCTCAACACCGGGGAGCTGTTTTTT
NA	TRBV5-5	NA	TRBJ1-5	12	CASSLYGQPQHF	TGTGCCAGCAGCTTGTACGGTCAGCCCCAGCATTTT
NA	TRBV7-9	few	TRBJ1-1	14	CASSMDSLGVSAFF	TGTGCCAGCAGCATGGACAGTTTGGGGGTCTCAGCTTTCTTT
NA	TRBV28	NA	TRBJ2-7	13	CASSLYRAGEQYF	TGTGCCAGCAGTTTGTACAGAGCAGGCGAGCAGTACTTC
TRBD1	TRBV12-5	NA	TRBJ1-2	13	CASGTTGSGGYTF	TGTGCTAGTGGAACGACAGGGAGTGGTGGCTACACCTTC
TRBD1	TRBV10-3	NA	TRBJ1-1	14	CATQLGQGNTEAFF	TGTGCCACTCAACTGGGACAGGGGAACACTGAAGCTTTCTTT
TRBD1	TRBV5-6	NA	TRBJ2-1	16	CASSLSGQGHYNEQFF	TGTGCCAGCAGCTTATCTGGACAGGGTCACTACAATGAGCAGTTCTTC
NA	TRBV20-1	NA	TRBJ1-6	11	CSARDKSPLHF	TGCAGTGCTAGAGATAAATCACCCCTCCACTTT
NA	TRBV5-1	NA	TRBJ2-1	16	CASSLSTAGPYNEQFF	TGCGCCAGCAGCTTGAGCACCGCGGGACCTTACAATGAGCAGTTCTTC
TRBD2	TRBV5-8	NA	TRBJ2-1	18	CASSFLASGIPSYNEQFF	TGTGCCAGCAGCTTTCTCGCTAGCGGGATCCCCTCCTACAATGAGCAGTTCTTC
TRBD1	TRBV18	once	TRBJ1-4	16	CASSPGQVATNEKLFF	TGTGCCAGCTCACCTGGACAGGTTGCAACTAATGAAAAACTGTTTTTT
NA	TRBV6-2/TRBV6-3	NA	TRBJ2-7	12	CASSFPSYEQYF	TGTGCCAGCAGTTTTCCTTCCTACGAGCAGTACTTC
NA	TRBV18	NA	TRBJ2-7	15	CASSPSRDRPYEQYF	TGTGCCAGCTCACCTAGCCGTGACAGACCCTACGAGCAGTACTTC
TRBD1	TRBV19	NA	TRBJ1-5	15	CASKRSRGRDQPQHF	TGTGCCAGTAAACGTTCCAGGGGGCGGGATCAGCCCCAGCATTTT
NA	TRBV27	NA	TRBJ1-3	14	CASSSGYPGNTIYF	TGTGCCAGCAGTTCCGGTTATCCTGGAAACACCATATATTTT
TRBD1	TRBV18	NA	TRBJ1-1	13	CASQDRGNTEAFF	TGTGCCAGCCAGGACAGGGGGAACACTGAAGCTTTCTTT
TRBD1	TRBV18	NA	TRBJ1-1	14	CASSLQGLGTEAFF	TGTGCCAGCTCACTACAGGGGTTGGGCACTGAAGCTTTCTTT
TRBD2	TRBV4-2	NA	TRBJ2-1	17	CASSQDQASGRSDEQFF	TGTGCCAGCAGCCAAGATCAAGCTAGCGGGAGGTCCGATGAGCAGTTCTTC
TRBD1	TRBV7-9	NA	TRBJ1-4	16	CASSLGGTGVNEKLFF	TGTGCCAGCAGCTTAGGAGGGACAGGGGTGAATGAAAAACTGTTTTTT
TRBD1	TRBV19	NA	TRBJ1-4	17	CASSSTGQGAQREKLFF	TGTGCCAGTAGTTCGACGGGACAGGGGGCGCAACGTGAAAAACTGTTTTTT
NA	TRBV2	NA	TRBJ2-2	16	CASSEIWQGGTGELFF	TGTGCCAGCAGTGAAATCTGGCAGGGTGGCACCGGGGAGCTGTTTTTT
NA	TRBV28	NA	TRBJ2-7	14	CASSFLSGVGEQYF	TGTGCCAGCAGTTTCCTTAGCGGCGTGGGGGAGCAGTACTTC
NA	TRBV30	NA	TRBJ2-7	16	CAWSSELGFAGYEQYF	TGTGCCTGGAGTAGTGAGCTTGGCTTCGCGGGCTACGAGCAGTACTTC
TRBD1	TRBV14	once	TRBJ1-1	16	CASSRTPGGEDTEAFF	TGTGCCAGCAGCCGGACACCAGGGGGCGAGGACACTGAAGCTTTCTTT
TRBD1	TRBV9	NA	TRBJ1-4	15	CASSPRQGAGDKLFF	TGTGCCAGCAGCCCCCGACAGGGGGCCGGGGATAAACTGTTTTTT